This note documents a single TCR beta chain sequence. Its antigen is still unknown. 60 Vbeta and 13 Jbeta primers were used in PCR. Libraries were prepared by immunoSEQ multiplex PCR; TCRdb keeps only in-frame clonotypes and omits some of them. Altogether 150,000 to 200,000 clones are present, about four fifths being singletons, with the ten largest covering around 4.7%. These data belong to a study of cytomegalovirus exposure and HLA in healthy donors. Study-wide context: About 77 million unique TCRs from HLA-typed donors made up an early data release. Study observations and caveats: As a later analysis showed, a missense DCLRE1C variant was linked to trimming of TCR beta V- and J-genes. Common viral pathogens were later found to be apparently linked to several of the most significant clusters. Across donors, sequencing depth was assumed by presence/absence analyses to be roughly uniform.

V shed 4 bases, J shed 1 base, and the junction held 8 bases outside the gene matches. In germline, CDR1 is MGHRA, CDR2 YSYEKL. The CDR3 runs to 16 residues. This receptor was taken from a woman between 18 and 29 years old in good health and CMV-seropositive. The chain joins TRBV4-1 to TRBJ2-3; 7 positions match TRBD2. Sample: PBMCs. The CDR3 coding sequence is TGCGCCAGCAGCCCCTCCCCTAGCGGAGGCACAGATACGCAGTATTTT. Protein: CASSPSPSGGTDTQYF.